A single sample gave rise to the 21 T cell receptor beta chains below, sequenced in a study of T cell changes during pregnancy in multiple sclerosis. Profiling relied on immunoSEQ multiplex PCR, and the TCRdb table lists in-frame clones only, not all of them. Here the sample spans tens of thousands of clones, 91% being singletons. This specimen was CD8+ T cells from peripheral blood mononuclear cells, taken before pregnancy. These receptors were obtained from a female donor with multiple sclerosis, enrolled in a pregnancy study.

The J gene is TRBJ1-3, the V gene TRBV2, with D perhaps TRBD1 (5 bases). V was clipped by 2 bases and J by 4 bases, with 12 bases between them. The CDR3 totals 15 residues. The germline CDR1 and CDR2 sequences are SNHLY and FYNNEI. CDR3 sequence reads: CASSERSGLGNTIYF. The CDR3 nucleotides are TGTGCCAGCAGTGAACGGTCAGGGCTCGGAAACACCATATATTTT.

The chain couples TRBV25-1 to TRBJ2-5; D unclear. The V end was cut by 2 bases, the J end by 0 bases, with 7 bases between. The CDR3 length is 14 residues. Germline CDR1 is MGHDK and CDR2 is SYGVNS. The CDR3 loop is CASSEVQYQETQYF. DNA of the CDR3: TGTGCCAGCAGTGAAGTTCAGTACCAAGAGACCCAGTACTTC.

The chain recombines TRBV4-2 with TRBJ2-7, with 7 bases fitting TRBD2. This CDR3 comprises 16 residues. V shed 0 bases and J 2 bases; nucleotides not matched to a gene: 7. Germline assignment: CDR1 LGHNA and CDR2 YNFKEQ. CDR3 residues: CASSQDGAGEPYEQYF. The CDR3 nucleotides are TGTGCCAGCAGCCAAGATGGCGCGGGAGAACCCTACGAGCAGTACTTC.

This rearrangement joins TRBV9 to TRBJ2-3; weak D call: TRBD2 (6 bases). V dropped 6 bases and J dropped 2 bases, with 13 bases sitting between them. The germline CDR1 and CDR2 sequences are SGDLS and YYNGEE. The CDR3 spans 14 residues. The CDR3 region is CASTRGDSTDTQYF. As DNA, the CDR3 is TGTGCCAGCACGCGCGGGGACTCCACAGATACGCAGTATTTT.

The genes are TRBV7-6 and TRBJ1-4; 9 bases line up with TRBD1. Germline CDR1 reads SGHVS; CDR2 reads FNYEAQ. J gave up 11 bases and V 0 bases, and 7 bases lay outside the gene matches. This CDR3 comprises 15 residues. In DNA form, the CDR3 reads TGTGCCAGCAGCTTAGCGGGACAGGGAGGGGGGAAACTGTTTTTT. It specifies CASSLAGQGGGKLFF.

V and J are TRBV18 and TRBJ1-5, with 8 bases aligning to TRBD1. With V trimmed by 4 bases and J by 2 bases, 10 bases remained unmatched. The CDR3 extends over 17 amino acids. Germline CDR1 is KGHSH and CDR2 is LQKENI. Written as DNA, the CDR3 is TGTGCCAGCTCACGACCTGGGGGACAGGTGGGCAATCAGCCCCAGCATTTT. Translating it yields CASSRPGGQVGNQPQHF.

The chain links TRBV5-4 to TRBJ1-5; D gene unclear. Germline V CDR1 and CDR2: SGHNT, YYREEE (reference sequence). The length of the CDR3 is 13 residues. The V end lost 3 bases, the J end lost 11 bases, and 15 bases lay between the germline ends. The CDR3 here is CASSSTTTGTQHF. In DNA form, the CDR3 reads TGTGCCAGCAGCTCCACTACCACCGGGACCCAGCATTTT.

The chain carries TRBV6-1 and TRBJ2-6, with 8 bases matching TRBD2. The V gene's germline CDR1 is MNHNS and CDR2 SASEGT. This CDR3 has 19 amino acids. V dropped 3 bases and J dropped 0; count of bases not matched to a gene: 10. CDR3 nucleotide sequence: TGTGCCAGCAGTGACGGCGGGAGGCTCTCCTCCTCTGGGGCCAACGTCCTGACTTTC. Translating it yields CASSDGGRLSSSGANVLTF.

This chain's CDR3 is CASSLGAHGYGYTF. The CDR3 DNA is TGTGCCAGCAGTTTAGGAGCCCACGGCTATGGCTACACCTTC. This chain uses TRBV27 with TRBJ1-2; D remains unclear. V was cut by 2 bases and J by 4 bases, with 11 bases left in between. The CDR3 consists of 14 residues. Germline V CDR1 and CDR2: MNHEY, SMNVEV (reference sequence).

The chain has TRBV9 and TRBJ1-2; 7 bases match TRBD1. CDR3 length: 14 amino acids. CDR1 is SGDLS and CDR2 is YYNGEE in the germline V gene. V was pared by 3 bases and J by 6 bases, with 8 bases of the junction left unmatched. The CDR3 DNA is TGTGCCAGCAGCGATTCAAAGGGGGCCAATGGCTACACCTTC. The encoded protein is CASSDSKGANGYTF. Full variable domain (outside the CDR3, taken from reference TRBV9 and TRBJ1-2): DSGVTQTPKHLITATGQRVTLRCSPRSGDLSVYWYQQSLDQGLQFLIQYYNGEERAKGNILERFSAQQFPDLHSELNLSSLELGDSALYFCASSDSKGANGYTFGSGTRLTVV.

The J gene is TRBJ2-7, the V gene TRBV4-3; 14 positions match TRBD2. The germline CDR1 and CDR2 sequences are LGHNA and YSLEER. The CDR3 loop spans 15 amino acids. J was trimmed by 5 bases and V by 4 bases; bases with no gene match: 4. Here the CDR3 reads CASSPTSGRAHEQYF. CDR3 coding DNA: TGCGCCAGCAGCCCGACTAGCGGGAGGGCCCACGAGCAGTACTTC.

This chain links TRBV5-6 with TRBJ2-2, with TRBD2 identical over 9 bases. CDR1 is SGHDT, CDR2 YYEEEE, per germline. The CDR3 is made up of 18 amino acids. Unmatched junction bases numbered 9, after V lost 1 base and J lost 2 bases. DNA for the CDR3: TGTGCCAGCAGCTTGACGTCTAGCGGGATAGTAAACACCGGGGAGCTGTTTTTT. The encoded protein is CASSLTSSGIVNTGELFF.

The chain has TRBV7-9 and TRBJ2-1; TRBD1 matches 9 bases. Germline CDR1 is SEHNR and CDR2 is FQNEAQ (reference sequence). The V gene end was trimmed by 3 bases and the J gene end by 2 bases; junction bases not matched to a gene: 2. The CDR3 extends over 15 amino acids. The CDR3 sequence is CASSFTGGAYNEQFF. The CDR3 DNA reads TGTGCCAGCAGCTTTACAGGGGGCGCCTACAATGAGCAGTTCTTC.

The V call is TRBV11-1, the J call TRBJ2-1, with D hard to call. The CDR3 has 13 amino acids. Germline lookup yields CDR1 SGHAT and CDR2 FQDESV (reference sequence). Between the trimmed V and J ends, which lost 5 bases and 9 bases, there was a span of 14 bases. The CDR3 DNA is TGTGCCAGCAGCCGAGCCATCTCGGGTGAGCAGTTCTTC. This sequence encodes CASSRAISGEQFF.

The gene calls are TRBV29-1 and TRBJ2-7; 11 bases agree with TRBD2. The CDR3 totals 15 residues. Germline trimming cut 2 bases from V and 0 bases from J; bases unmatched to any gene: 3. Germline V gene lookup returns CDR1 SQVTM and CDR2 ANQGSEA. CDR3 coding DNA: TGCAGCGTTGAATTTGGGACTAGCGGCTCCTACGAGCAGTACTTC. Translated: CSVEFGTSGSYEQYF.

This chain connects TRBV11-2 to TRBJ2-3; 9 nucleotides agree with TRBD2. The length of the CDR3 is 16 residues. Trimming cost V 0 bases and J 2 bases; bases outside gene matches: 3. CDR1 and CDR2 (germline): SGHAT, FQNNGV. CDR3 in amino acids: CASSLESGRTTDTQYF. The CDR3 bases are TGTGCCAGCAGCTTAGAAAGCGGGAGGACCACAGATACGCAGTATTTT.

Only a few counts were recorded for this clone. J is TRBJ1-5 and V is TRBV7-9, with 8 bases identical to TRBD1. The trim removed 4 bases at V and 4 bases at J, leaving 15 bases unmatched. Looked up from germline, CDR1 is SEHNR and CDR2 is FQNEAQ (reference sequence). CDR3 length: 18 residues. This chain's CDR3 is CASSSTADREDWNQPQHF. CDR3 DNA sequence: TGTGCCAGCAGCTCGACTGCGGACAGGGAAGATTGGAATCAGCCCCAGCATTTT.

A few counts support this clone. The chain employs TRBV5-3 and TRBJ2-3; D possibly corresponds to TRBD1 (6 bases). TRBV5-3 is sorted into the ORF group, with uncertain function. The CDR3 totals 14 residues. The V end lost 1 base, the J end lost 1 base, and 7 bases lay between the germline ends. DNA of the CDR3: TGTGCCAGAAGCTTGACAGGGTGCACAGATACGCAGTATTTT. Its protein product is CARSLTGCTDTQYF.

CDR3 amino acids: CASTAGLAGLTDTQYF. The CDR3 DNA sequence: TGTGCCAGCACAGCGGGGCTAGCGGGCCTCACAGATACGCAGTATTTT. This chain links TRBV2 with TRBJ2-3; TRBD2 aligns across 8 bases. V gave up 7 bases and J gave up 2 bases; unmatched junction bases: 11. Germline V gene data show CDR1 as SNHLY and CDR2 as FYNNEI. This CDR3 is built from 16 residues.

This clone was seen a single time. The V call is TRBV15, the J call TRBJ2-7; tentative D call: TRBD1 (6 bases). Germline V CDR1 and CDR2: LNHNV, YYDKDF (reference sequence). Trimming stripped 4 bases from V and 6 bases from J, with 13 bases between. The CDR3 runs 13 residues. In DNA, the CDR3 is TGTGCCACCAGCAAACAGGGCCTCCTCGAGCAGTACTTC. Amino acids: CATSKQGLLEQYF.

The rearrangement links TRBV7-9 to TRBJ1-2; D remains ambiguous. The germline V gene encodes CDR1 SEHNR and CDR2 FQNEAQ (reference sequence). CDR3 size: 14 residues. The V end was cut by 1 base, the J end by 2 bases, with 8 bases between. For the CDR3, the DNA is TGTGCCAGCAGCTTAGACGGGATAAACTATGGCTACACCTTC. It is translated as CASSLDGINYGYTF.